These T cell receptor beta chains were read from a single sample in a study of cytomegalovirus exposure and HLA in healthy donors. Data came from immunoSEQ multiplex PCR; TCRdb stores just in-frame clones and leaves some out. This table has 150,000 or so clones, roughly four fifths appearing once. Sequenced material: PBMCs. The source is a male donor in good health and CMV-seropositive. The CDR3 runs from the conserved cysteine through the conserved F or W. A D gene is named only where the DNA matches it firmly. Clone size appears in some rows only: once, few, many, or a class for an expanded clone.

>TRBJ1-1|.|TRBV7-8|TRBD1
TGTGCCAGCAGCCTCCGGGACAGCTTCACTGAAGCTTTCTTT
CASSLRDSFTEAFF
>TRBJ2-1|once|TRBV10-3|.
TGTGCCATCAGTCCAGCAGGGGCAAGCTCCTACAATGAGCAGTTCTTC
CAISPAGASSYNEQFF
>TRBJ2-5|.|TRBV19|TRBD1
TGTGCCAGTAGTCTGGGGACAGGGGGAGGTGAGGAGACCCAGTACTTC
CASSLGTGGGEETQYF
>TRBJ2-1|.|TRBV11-2|.
TGTGCCAGCAGCTTAGATCTCCAGGGGATCAATGAGCAGTTCTTC
CASSLDLQGINEQFF
>TRBJ1-2|.|TRBV7-2|.
TGTGCCAGCAGACCGGGGGTTAACTATGGCTACACCTTC
CASRPGVNYGYTF
>TRBJ2-2|.|TRBV7-9|TRBD2
TGTGCCAGCAGCTTCTTAGCGGGAGACACCGGGGAGCTGTTTTTT
CASSFLAGDTGELFF
>TRBJ1-4|.|TRBV13|.
TGTGCCAGCAGCCCTCCCCCCCCCTCCGTACTGTTTTTT
CASSPPPPSVLFF
>TRBJ2-7|.|TRBV19|TRBD1
TGTGCCAGTAGTACTTCCGGGACAGGGGCCCACGAGCAGTACTTC
CASSTSGTGAHEQYF
>TRBJ2-7|once|TRBV15|.
TGTGCCACCAGCAGAGATCGAAACGGGGGTTACGAGCAGTACTTC
CATSRDRNGGYEQYF
>TRBJ2-5|many|TRBV5-3|.
TGTGCCAGCAGCCTGGGTTGGGCAGGGGAAGAGACCCAGTACTTC
CASSLGWAGEETQYF